Below, one T cell receptor (beta chain) is given with its context. This clonotype was observed a handful of times. No cognate antigen has been identified for it. Base qualities are not at hand, and no much larger clone is one base apart. A patient counted as having stable Graves' hyperthyroidism if no progression to ophthalmopathy occurred over 18 months of follow-up. Hyperthyroidism patients were aged 18 to 65 years and newly diagnosed, with disease duration of less than 2 months. The study excluded patients with uncontrolled infections, other autoimmune diseases, pregnancy or lactation. Diagnoses were based on clinical symptoms, serum thyroxine and TRAb, thyroid ultrasound and orbital computed tomography. PBMCs were separated from roughly 9.3 ml of fresh peripheral blood using Ficoll-Paque density gradient centrifugation. Trizol reagent was used to extract total RNA, and RNA quality was then checked on an Agilent 2100 Bioanalyzer.

The source of the sample is a study of T cells in Graves' hyperthyroidism and ophthalmopathy (dated by TCRdb to about 2019). Describing the broader study: Peripheral blood was collected at initial diagnosis, before any treatment. Thyroid tissue and blood T-cell repertoires from six Graves' hyperthyroidism patients were also compared in the study. Prospective prediction of ophthalmopathy was tested in an independent validation cohort consisting of roughly 19 hyperthyroidism patients and some 16 patients who later progressed to ophthalmopathy. Once sampling was done, hyperthyroidism patients were given methimazole at a starting dose of 30 mg daily, whereas ophthalmopathy patients were given high-dose intravenous methylprednisolone. The paper describes TCR Vbeta CDR3 sequencing of 135 peripheral blood samples, made up of under 50 ophthalmopathy patients, 70 to 75 hyperthyroidism patients and roughly 17 progressor patients. To identify TCR V-J signatures that set the groups apart, the researchers used a discovery cohort of approximately 98 patients, made up of around 40 with Graves' ophthalmopathy and about 59 with stable Graves' hyperthyroidism. The approximately 90 discovery patients were divided at random into training and test sets in a 7:3 ratio. What the authors observed across the whole study: In cross-validation, a model built on a 13 V-J signature told ophthalmopathy apart from stable hyperthyroidism with 87.88% sensitivity and roughly 83% specificity, and in testing the same model reached 80%/75%. Sample size was not statistically predetermined, and blinding of investigators to group allocation was not performed. In validation, the model predicted progression to ophthalmopathy a median of roughly 6.5 months before onset, with approximately 68% sensitivity and about 75% specificity. Blood samples also contained most of the expanded thyroid clonotypes (frequency above 0.001), which suggests that blood repertoires may reflect thyroid immune responses.

Amplification of TCR beta CDR3 regions was carried out from RNA transcripts. A first-round RT-PCR of the TCR CDR3 used the HTBI primer set with the Qiagen OneStep RT-PCR kit. Libraries were constructed in a second round of multiplex PCR, after which size selection and purification were carried out. Libraries were sequenced paired-end with 100 bp reads on an Illumina HiSeq2000. The authors' analysis ran thus. Raw data were processed with SOAPnuke, discarding reads with adapters, uncalled bases, mean Phred below 15, or no exact constant-primer or identifier match. High-quality paired reads were merged using COPE v1.2.5, and each unique nucleotide sequence was defined as a clonotype. MiTCR v1.1 was used to align clonotypes to the IMGT TRBV, TRBD and TRBJ reference segments. The analysis was restricted to V-J combinations with a frequency above 0.0001, which together covered over 99% of the repertoires. A TCS score was defined as the ratio between F50 (clonal expansion) and ExV (chaos), using BLOSUM62-based TCRdist between CDR3 peptides within each V-J. Welch's t-statistics and random forest reduced approximately 520 V-J features to roughly 13, which were used in a naive Bayes classifier (R e1071). The public reads were reanalyzed by TCRdb: fastp trimming at Q25, MiXCR alignment, in-frame beta chains only. Every distinct CDR3 protein forms one entry, paired with its most common genes and DNA. The V and J calls shown here were made by TCRdb, not taken from the authors' results. The sample includes more than 600,000 distinct CDR3 sequences, with less than 20% observed a single time. The ten most abundant clones make up approximately 8.4% of the sample.

Sequenced: blood. The TCR sequence derives from a man between 18 and 29 years old with Graves' hyperthyroidism.

The sequenced DNA is TGTGCCAGCAGTAACCTAGCGGGGAACCCCACAGATACGCAGTATTTT. Translated, it gives CASSNLAGNPTDTQYF. The chain joins TRBV6-2 or TRBV6-3 to TRBJ2-3, with 9 middle bases fitting TRBD2. Taken from the germline V gene, the CDR1 and CDR2 loops are MNHEY and SVGEGT. V is pruned by 5 bases and J by 2 bases, leaving 8 bases of the junction without a gene match. CDR3 length: 16 amino acids, cysteine to phenylalanine. Only the CDR3 region is kept as DNA, spanning 48 bases read in frame from base 1.